This is a list of T cell receptor beta chains from one sample in a study of blood T cells in healthy people across ages. TCRdb ran MiXCR on the 5' RACE reads and lists one entry per CDR3 protein. The sample includes 650,000 or so distinct CDR3 sequences, 45% to 60% of them seen just once. The material sequenced was blood. These receptors were obtained from a woman of 80 years or more in good health. Each CDR3 is given with its conserved first and last residue. D genes are given only for firm matches. Size is omitted from some rows. Given values are once, few, many or a class for expanded clones.

-	TRBV5-1	-	TRBJ2-7	CASSSSFVAYEQYF	TGCGCCAGCAGCTCTAGCTTCGTGGCCTACGAGCAGTACTTC
-	TRBV4-3	-	TRBJ2-7	CASSPISGGRYEQYF	TGCGCCAGCAGCCCCATTTCAGGAGGGCGCTACGAGCAGTACTTC
many	TRBV25-1	-	TRBJ2-2	CASSEGLGGTGELFF	TGTGCCAGCAGTGAAGGCCTAGGAGGGACCGGGGAGCTGTTTTTT
-	TRBV12-3/TRBV12-4	-	TRBJ1-2	CASRPDRANYGYTF	TGTGCCAGCAGGCCCGACAGAGCTAACTATGGCTACACCTTC
-	TRBV5-6	-	TRBJ1-2	CATWDWQGGYGYTF	TGTGCCACATGGGATTGGCAGGGTGGATATGGCTACACCTTC
few	TRBV10-1	TRBD2	TRBJ2-5	CASSESASGDYEQYF	TGCGCCAGCAGTGAGTCGGCTAGCGGAGACTATGAGCAGTACTTC
many	TRBV9	-	TRBJ2-5	CASGTGTAQETQYF	TGTGCCAGCGGAACCGGGACTGCTCAAGAGACCCAGTACTTC
-	TRBV4-2	-	TRBJ1-1	CASTTLLDGNTEAFF	TGTGCCAGCACCACCCTCCTTGACGGAAACACTGAAGCTTTCTTT
-	TRBV9	TRBD1	TRBJ2-7	CASSPKPGQGISYEQYF	TGTGCCAGCAGCCCGAAGCCGGGACAGGGGATCTCCTACGAGCAGTACTTC
-	TRBV20-1	TRBD1	TRBJ1-1	CSARDMRGGDTEAFF	TGCAGTGCTAGAGATATGAGAGGGGGCGACACTGAAGCTTTCTTT
-	TRBV10-3	-	TRBJ2-5	CAISGLGPEETQYF	TGTGCCATCAGTGGCTTAGGGCCGGAAGAGACCCAGTACTTC
-	TRBV20-1	-	TRBJ1-1	CSASAWTEAFF	TGCAGTGCTAGTGCGTGGACTGAAGCTTTCTTT
-	TRBV27	TRBD1	TRBJ1-2	CASSRDRGDGYTF	TGTGCCAGCAGCCGAGACAGGGGAGATGGCTACACCTTC
-	TRBV7-2	-	TRBJ2-2	CASSFAGDTGELFF	TGTGCCAGCAGCTTCGCAGGGGACACCGGGGAGCTGTTTTTT
many	TRBV5-6	-	TRBJ2-4	CASSLGMTKNIQYF	TGTGCCAGCAGCTTGGGCATGACCAAAAACATTCAGTACTTC
few	TRBV12-3/TRBV12-4	-	TRBJ2-5	CASSKGTLSGNEQYF	TGTGCCAGCAGTAAAGGGACCCTCTCGGGGAATGAGCAGTACTTC
-	TRBV6-1	TRBD2	TRBJ2-1	CASSDFSGAVGEQFF	TGTGCCAGCAGTGACTTCAGCGGGGCGGTCGGGGAGCAGTTCTTC
many	TRBV12-3/TRBV12-4	-	TRBJ1-1	CASRATGLNTEAFF	TGTGCCAGCAGAGCGACGGGTTTGAACACTGAAGCTTTCTTT
-	TRBV3-1	-	TRBJ1-1	CASSQETANTEAFF	TGTGCCAGCAGCCAAGAAACAGCGAACACTGAAGCTTTCTTT
-	TRBV2	-	TRBJ1-4	CASAIHREPGEKLFF	TGTGCCAGCGCAATTCACAGGGAACCCGGGGAAAAACTGTTTTTT
many	TRBV6-5	-	TRBJ2-4	CASSYSMQGGWAQYF	TGTGCCAGCAGTTACTCGATGCAAGGAGGTTGGGCGCAGTACTTC
-	TRBV6-1	-	TRBJ2-7	CASTDSPDYEQYF	TGTGCCAGCACCGACAGCCCCGACTACGAGCAGTACTTC
once	TRBV7-2	-	TRBJ1-5	CASSLDSSANQPQHF	TGTGCCAGCAGCTTAGACAGTTCGGCCAATCAGCCCCAGCATTTT
many	TRBV12-3/TRBV12-4	-	TRBJ2-1	CASSAPRARSYNEQFF	TGTGCCAGCAGTGCCCCAAGGGCTCGCTCCTACAATGAGCAGTTCTTC
-	TRBV30	-	TRBJ2-7	CAWSTGSSYEQYF	TGTGCCTGGAGTACTGGGTCAAGCTACGAGCAGTACTTC
many	TRBV18	-	TRBJ2-3	CASSPDRGTDTQYF	TGTGCCAGCTCACCGGACAGAGGCACAGATACGCAGTATTTT
-	TRBV20-1	TRBD2	TRBJ2-1	CSARDLGLAGVREQFF	TGCAGTGCTAGAGATCTAGGACTAGCGGGGGTCCGTGAGCAGTTCTTC
many	TRBV20-1	TRBD2	TRBJ2-7	CSARNSGSYEQYF	TGCAGTGCTAGGAATAGCGGGTCCTACGAGCAGTACTTC
-	TRBV7-2	TRBD2	TRBJ2-3	CASSSRGGAVSWLSTDTQYF	TGTGCCAGCAGCTCACGCGGGGGGGCAGTTTCTTGGTTAAGCACAGATACGCAGTATTTT
-	TRBV9	TRBD2	TRBJ2-3	CASSVATSASGGSIDTQYF	TGTGCCAGCAGCGTAGCTACCTCGGCTAGCGGGGGTAGCATAGATACGCAGTATTTT
-	TRBV30	-	TRBJ1-2	CAWRTTGSNYGYTF	TGTGCCTGGAGAACCACAGGATCTAACTATGGCTACACCTTC
-	TRBV6-6	TRBD2	TRBJ2-3	CASSYGTSGRAADTQYF	TGTGCCAGCAGTTACGGGACTAGCGGGAGGGCCGCAGATACGCAGTATTTT
few	TRBV12-3/TRBV12-4	TRBD2	TRBJ2-3	CASSLWRGGTDTQYF	TGTGCCAGCAGTTTGTGGCGGGGGGGCACAGATACGCAGTATTTT
-	TRBV4-3	-	TRBJ2-3	CASSTERGGGTDTQYF	TGCGCCAGCAGCACAGAAAGGGGGGGAGGAACAGATACGCAGTATTTT
-	TRBV28	-	TRBJ2-3	CACSITDTQYF	TGTGCCTGCAGTATAACAGATACGCAGTATTTT
many	TRBV18	-	TRBJ2-7	CASSPRGLAHEQYF	TGTGCCAGCTCACCACGAGGGCTAGCCCACGAGCAGTACTTC
-	TRBV21-1	-	TRBJ2-4	CASSDTARNAKNIQYF	TGTGCCAGCAGCGATACGGCACGTAACGCCAAAAACATTCAGTACTTC
many	TRBV3-1	-	TRBJ2-3	CASSQAFLADTQYF	TGTGCCAGCAGCCAAGCATTTCTAGCAGATACGCAGTATTTT
-	TRBV27	TRBD1	TRBJ2-7	CTSSFSTGAGVYEQYF	TGTACCAGCAGTTTTTCCACAGGGGCAGGAGTCTACGAGCAGTACTTC
once	TRBV20-1	TRBD1	TRBJ1-2	CSPGRGTGGGYTF	TGCAGCCCGGGGAGAGGGACAGGGGGCGGCTACACCTTC
many	TRBV12-3/TRBV12-4	TRBD1	TRBJ2-1	CASNIRQGEQFF	TGTGCCAGCAACATCCGACAGGGCGAGCAGTTCTTC
many	TRBV6-6	-	TRBJ2-1	CASSFGGPGDEQFF	TGTGCCAGCTCGTTTGGGGGGCCCGGGGATGAGCAGTTCTTC
-	TRBV7-2	-	TRBJ1-1	CASSLTDTGGTEAFF	TGTGCCAGCAGCTTGACCGACACGGGCGGCACTGAAGCTTTCTTT
-	TRBV5-1	-	TRBJ1-6	CASSLDGDPDNSPLHF	TGCGCCAGCAGCTTGGATGGGGACCCGGACAATTCACCCCTCCACTTT
few	TRBV5-1	-	TRBJ1-5	CASSLHFDQPQHF	TGCGCCAGCAGCTTGCATTTCGATCAGCCCCAGCATTTT
many	TRBV5-1	-	TRBJ2-3	CASSPPTYTDTQYF	TGCGCCAGCAGCCCCCCGACGTACACAGATACGCAGTATTTT